The 14 T cell receptor beta chains in this list originate from one sample, sequenced in a study of low-dose radiotherapy and immunotherapy resistance in tumors. Regarding time point: before trial treatment. TRAV- and TRBV-specific primers were used for first-strand cDNA, which covered alpha and beta chains. TCRs were amplified for about 18 PCR cycles with a constant-region primer and V-primer adapter. Using its own MiXCR run on the reads, TCRdb lists one record per CDR3 protein. The repertoire includes around 99,000 distinct CDR3 sequences, more than 8.5% of them detected once, and about 1% sits in the top ten. This specimen was PBMCs, taken before treatment. These TCRs come from a male donor with prostate cancer.

The table lists this clonotype with many counts. V is TRBV7-2 and J is TRBJ2-2; TRBD2 is a possible D gene (6 bases). Germline V gene sequence: CDR1 SGHTA, CDR2 FQGNSA. This CDR3 has 14 amino acids. V was trimmed by 1 base and J by 6 bases, leaving 9 bases between them. The CDR3 region has the DNA TGTGCCAGCAGCTTAGTGGGGGGACCCGGGGAGCTGTTTTTT. Its translation is CASSLVGGPGELFF.

At least ten counts were recorded for this clonotype. For the CDR3, the DNA is TGTGCCAGCAGTCACCGAATGACAGAGACCCAGTACTTC. Translation: CASSHRMTETQYF. The V and J genes are TRBV28 and TRBJ2-5; D is undetermined. The CDR3 is 13 residues long. The ends were cut back, 5 bases at V and 4 bases at J, with 11 bases in the middle. Germline V gene data show CDR1 as MDHEN and CDR2 as SYDVKM.

This clonotype was detected many times. The gene calls are TRBV4-1 and TRBJ1-4; D possibly corresponds to TRBD1 (6 bases). V was cut by 0 bases and J by 5 bases, with 13 bases left in between. Germline V gene sequence: CDR1 MGHRA, CDR2 YSYEKL. The CDR3 extends over 16 amino acids. CDR3 sequence (DNA): TGCGCCAGCAGCCAAGATCAGCCAGGGGTAAATGAAAAACTGTTTTTT. This encodes CASSQDQPGVNEKLFF.

This clonotype was found many times. The V gene is TRBV11-2, the J gene TRBJ2-3, with D perhaps TRBD2 (6 bases). Trimming shortened V by 7 bases and J by 2 bases, and 13 bases separated the two germline ends. The CDR3 runs 14 residues. CDR1 is SGHAT and CDR2 is FQNNGV in the germline V gene. The CDR3 DNA is TGTGCCAGCAACACTGCGGGGCCCACAGATACGCAGTATTTT. Amino acids: CASNTAGPTDTQYF. The entire variable domain, with the rest obtained from reference TRBV11-2 and TRBJ2-3, is as follows: EAGVAQSPRYKIIEKRQSVAFWCNPISGHATLYWYQQILGQGPKLLIQFQNNGVVDDSQLPKDRFSAERLKGVDSTLKIQPAKLEDSAVYLCASNTAGPTDTQYFGPGTRLTVL.

This clonotype has ten or more counts. V and J are TRBV4-1 and TRBJ2-3; 9 nucleotides match TRBD2. Trimming took 0 bases from V and 5 from J; bases not matched to a gene: 3. The CDR3 loop spans 15 amino acids. CDR1 and CDR2 from the germline V gene are MGHRA and YSYEKL. CDR3 residues: CASSQDQTSGDTQYF. CDR3 sequence (DNA): TGCGCCAGCAGCCAAGATCAGACTAGCGGAGATACGCAGTATTTT.

This clonotype was picked up many times. V and J are TRBV18 and TRBJ1-1, with D perhaps TRBD1 (6 bases). V shed 3 bases and J shed 5 bases, with 13 bases lying between them. Germline CDR1 reads KGHSH; CDR2 reads LQKENI. The CDR3 is 14 residues long. CDR3 sequence (DNA): TGTGCCAGCTCACCCCGGGGGCTGGGGACTGAAGCTTTCTTT. Its translation is CASSPRGLGTEAFF.

In its sample, this clonotype was seen many times. V is TRBV28 and J is TRBJ1-2, with TRBD1 as a possible D gene (6 bases). This CDR3 spans 13 amino acids. Trimming pared 7 bases from V and 2 bases from J, leaving 11 bases between. Per germline, CDR1 MDHEN and CDR2 SYDVKM. CDR3 residues: CASTTDRNYGYTF. CDR3 coding DNA: TGTGCCAGCACCACGGACAGAAACTATGGCTACACCTTC.

This clonotype was detected a few times. The V and J genes are TRBV2 and TRBJ2-1; TRBD2 matches 11 bases. J was trimmed by 5 bases and V by 3 bases; bases with no gene match: 6. The CDR3 is made up of 16 amino acids. Germline V gene data show CDR1 as SNHLY and CDR2 as FYNNEI. The CDR3 region has the DNA TGTGCCAGCAGTGATCGTAGCGGGAGGGCCCACAATGAGCAGTTCTTC. It specifies CASSDRSGRAHNEQFF.

This clonotype came up many times. The chain employs TRBV5-4 and TRBJ1-1; 8 bases are a match to TRBD1. V shed 0 bases, J shed 5 bases, and the junction held 12 bases outside the gene matches. Germline loops: CDR1 SGHNT, CDR2 YYREEE (reference sequence). The CDR3 runs to 17 residues. CDR3 loop: CASSLARDRLQRTEAFF. The CDR3 DNA sequence: TGTGCCAGCAGCTTGGCCAGGGACAGGCTACAGCGTACTGAAGCTTTCTTT.

There are a few counts of this clonotype. V gene TRBV5-4 combines with J gene TRBJ2-3; D is undetermined. With 4 bases removed from V and 6 bases from J, the gap between germline ends came to 15 bases. This CDR3 comprises 14 residues. Looked up from germline, CDR1 is SGHNT and CDR2 is YYREEE (reference sequence). CDR3 DNA: TGTGCCAGCAGCCCGACGAGTAGTGCTGATACGCAGTATTTT. Protein: CASSPTSSADTQYF.

This clonotype was seen ten or more times. J is TRBJ1-1 and V is TRBV6-2 or TRBV6-3; 9 bases map to TRBD1. Per germline, CDR1 MNHEY and CDR2 SVGEGT. The CDR3 sequence is 14 residues long. V shed 5 bases, J shed 7 bases, and the junction held 8 bases outside the gene matches. CDR3 DNA: TGTGCCAGCAGTCGCACAGGGGGCTTTGGTGAAGCTTTCTTT. It codes for CASSRTGGFGEAFF.

The chain has TRBV29-1 and TRBJ1-4, with TRBD1 as a possible D gene (5 bases). The CDR3 has 12 residues. Trimming left V 4 bases short and J 8 bases short, with 11 bases between. Germline V lookup: CDR1 SQVTM, CDR2 ANQGSEA. CDR3: CSVGQGTEKLFF. The CDR3 DNA reads as TGCAGCGTTGGGCAGGGAACCGAAAAACTGTTTTTT.

This clonotype was found many times. This chain uses TRBV4-1 with TRBJ1-6, with D perhaps TRBD1 (5 bases). CDR1 MGHRA and CDR2 YSYEKL come from the germline V gene. The CDR3 is 15 amino acids. V dropped 0 bases and J dropped 8 bases, with 11 bases sitting between them. The CDR3 spells CASSQDGQGYSPLHF. The DNA for the CDR3 is TGCGCCAGCAGCCAAGATGGCCAGGGATATTCACCCCTCCACTTT.

In this sample, this clonotype turned up many times. The genes are TRBV6-6 and TRBJ2-7, with TRBD2 identical over 9 bases. Germline loops: CDR1 MNHNY, CDR2 SVGAGI (reference sequence). J was trimmed by 2 bases and V by 2 bases; bases with no gene match: 4. The CDR3 extends over 15 amino acids. The chain's CDR3 is CASSYRAGGTYEQYF. In nucleotides, the CDR3 is TGTGCCAGCAGTTACCGAGCGGGAGGAACCTACGAGCAGTACTTC.